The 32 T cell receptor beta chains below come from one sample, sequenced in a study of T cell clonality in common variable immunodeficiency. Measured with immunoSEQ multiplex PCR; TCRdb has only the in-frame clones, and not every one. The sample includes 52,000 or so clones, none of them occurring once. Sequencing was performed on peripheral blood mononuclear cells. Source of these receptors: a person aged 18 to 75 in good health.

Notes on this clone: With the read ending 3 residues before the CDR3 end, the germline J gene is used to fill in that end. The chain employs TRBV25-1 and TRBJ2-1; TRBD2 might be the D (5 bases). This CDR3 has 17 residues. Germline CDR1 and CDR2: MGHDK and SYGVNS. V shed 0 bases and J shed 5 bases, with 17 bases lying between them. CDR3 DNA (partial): TGTGCCAGCAGTGAATATCCCCCCGCCGGGGATGACAATGAG. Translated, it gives CASSEYPPAGDDNE. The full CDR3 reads CASSEYPPAGDDNEQFF.

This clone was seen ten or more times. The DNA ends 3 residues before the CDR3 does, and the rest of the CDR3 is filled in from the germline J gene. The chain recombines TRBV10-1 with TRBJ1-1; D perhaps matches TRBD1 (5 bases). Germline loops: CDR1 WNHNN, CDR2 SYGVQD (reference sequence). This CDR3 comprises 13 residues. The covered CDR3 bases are TGCGCCAGCAGTGACGGCAGGGTAACTCGA. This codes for CASSDGRVTR. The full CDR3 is CASSDGRVTRAFF.

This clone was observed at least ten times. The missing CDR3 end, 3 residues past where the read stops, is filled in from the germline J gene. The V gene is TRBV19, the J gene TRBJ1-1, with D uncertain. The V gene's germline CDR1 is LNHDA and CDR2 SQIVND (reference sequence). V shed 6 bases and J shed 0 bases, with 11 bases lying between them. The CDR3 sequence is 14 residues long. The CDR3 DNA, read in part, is TGTGCCAGTAGGTGGACTTCCATGAACACTGAA. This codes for CASRWTSMNTE. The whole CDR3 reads CASRWTSMNTEAFF.

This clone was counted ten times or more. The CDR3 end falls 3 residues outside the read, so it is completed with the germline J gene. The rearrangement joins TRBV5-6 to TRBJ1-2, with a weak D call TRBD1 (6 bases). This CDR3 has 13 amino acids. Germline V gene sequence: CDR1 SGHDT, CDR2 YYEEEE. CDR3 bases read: TGTGCCAGCAGCATCAGGGCAGGGGACGGC. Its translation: CASSIRAGDG. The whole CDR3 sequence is CASSIRAGDGYTF.

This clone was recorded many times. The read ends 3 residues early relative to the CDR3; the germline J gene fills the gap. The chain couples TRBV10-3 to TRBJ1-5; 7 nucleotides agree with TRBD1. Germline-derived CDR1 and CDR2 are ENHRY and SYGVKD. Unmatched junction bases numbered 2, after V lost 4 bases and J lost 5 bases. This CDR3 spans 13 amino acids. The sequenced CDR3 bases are TGTGCCATCAGTGGACAGGGAGATCAGCCC. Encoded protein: CAISGQGDQP. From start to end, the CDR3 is CAISGQGDQPQHF.

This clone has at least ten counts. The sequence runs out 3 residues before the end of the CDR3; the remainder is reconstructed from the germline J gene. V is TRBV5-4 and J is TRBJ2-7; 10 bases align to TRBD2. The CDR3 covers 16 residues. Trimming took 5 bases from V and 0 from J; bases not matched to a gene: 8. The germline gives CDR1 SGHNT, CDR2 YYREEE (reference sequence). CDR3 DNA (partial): TGTGCCAGCAGTTCAGGGACTAGCGACTACTCCTACGAG. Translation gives CASSSGTSDYSYE. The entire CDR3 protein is CASSSGTSDYSYEQYF.

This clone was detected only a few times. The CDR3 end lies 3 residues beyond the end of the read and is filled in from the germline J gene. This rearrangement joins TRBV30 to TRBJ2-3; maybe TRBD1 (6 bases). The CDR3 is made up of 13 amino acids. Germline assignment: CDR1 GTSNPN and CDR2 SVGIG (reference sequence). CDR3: CAWSWGRPPAQYF. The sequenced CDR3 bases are TGTGCCTGGAGTTGGGGGCGACCCCCGGCG.

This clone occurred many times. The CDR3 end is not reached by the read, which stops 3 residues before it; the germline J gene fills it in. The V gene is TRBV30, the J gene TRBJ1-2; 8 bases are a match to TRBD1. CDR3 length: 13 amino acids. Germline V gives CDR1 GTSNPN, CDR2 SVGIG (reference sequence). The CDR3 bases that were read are TGTGCCTGGAGTCGGGACAGGCCCCAAGGC. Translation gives CAWSRDRPQG. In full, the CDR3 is CAWSRDRPQGYTF.

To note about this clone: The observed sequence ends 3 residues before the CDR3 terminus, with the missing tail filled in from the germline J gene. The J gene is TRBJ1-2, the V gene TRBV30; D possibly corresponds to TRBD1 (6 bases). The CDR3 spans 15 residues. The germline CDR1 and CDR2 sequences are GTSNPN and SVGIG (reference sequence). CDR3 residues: CAWSSGRGAGYDYTF. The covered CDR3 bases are TGTGCCTGGAGTAGCGGCCGGGGGGCTGGGTACGAC.

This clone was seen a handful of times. The CDR3 loop is CASSIKRQGLFHDYTF. The covered CDR3 bases are TGTGCCAGTAGTATAAAGAGGCAGGGATTATTCCACGAC. The chain links TRBV19 to TRBJ1-2; D might be TRBD1 (5 bases). The CDR3 goes on 3 residues after the read ends, and that part is filled in from the germline J gene. This CDR3 has 16 amino acids. Germline V gene lookup returns CDR1 LNHDA and CDR2 SQIVND (reference sequence).

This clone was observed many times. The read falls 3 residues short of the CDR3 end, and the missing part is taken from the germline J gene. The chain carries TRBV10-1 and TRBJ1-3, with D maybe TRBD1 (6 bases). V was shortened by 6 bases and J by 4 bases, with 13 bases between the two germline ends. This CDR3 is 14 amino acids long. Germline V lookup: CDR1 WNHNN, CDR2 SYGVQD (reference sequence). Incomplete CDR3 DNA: TGCGCCAGCAGGGGCAGGGGCAACGGAAACACC. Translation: CASRGRGNGNT. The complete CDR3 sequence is CASRGRGNGNTIYF.

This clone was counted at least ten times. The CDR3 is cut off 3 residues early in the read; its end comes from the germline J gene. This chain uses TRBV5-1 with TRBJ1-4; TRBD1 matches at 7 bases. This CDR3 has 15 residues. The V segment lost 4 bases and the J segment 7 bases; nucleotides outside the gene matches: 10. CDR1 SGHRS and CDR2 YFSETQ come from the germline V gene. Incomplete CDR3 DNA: TGCGCCAGCAGCGACTTAAGGACAGGCAGTGAAAAA. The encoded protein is CASSDLRTGSEK. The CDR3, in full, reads CASSDLRTGSEKLFF.

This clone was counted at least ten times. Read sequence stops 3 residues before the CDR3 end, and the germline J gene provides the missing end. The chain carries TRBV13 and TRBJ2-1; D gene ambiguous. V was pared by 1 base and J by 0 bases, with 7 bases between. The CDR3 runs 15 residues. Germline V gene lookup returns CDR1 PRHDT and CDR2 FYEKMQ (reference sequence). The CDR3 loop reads CASSLDGSSYNEQFF. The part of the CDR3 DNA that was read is TGTGCCAGCAGCTTAGACGGGTCCTCCTACAATGAG.

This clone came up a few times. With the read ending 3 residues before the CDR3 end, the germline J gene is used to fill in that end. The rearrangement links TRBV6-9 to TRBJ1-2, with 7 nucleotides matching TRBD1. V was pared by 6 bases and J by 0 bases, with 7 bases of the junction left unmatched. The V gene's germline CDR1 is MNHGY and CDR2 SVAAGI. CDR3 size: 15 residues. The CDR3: CASSQQQGTNYGYTF. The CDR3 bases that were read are TGTGCCAGCAGCCAACAACAGGGGACTAACTATGGC.

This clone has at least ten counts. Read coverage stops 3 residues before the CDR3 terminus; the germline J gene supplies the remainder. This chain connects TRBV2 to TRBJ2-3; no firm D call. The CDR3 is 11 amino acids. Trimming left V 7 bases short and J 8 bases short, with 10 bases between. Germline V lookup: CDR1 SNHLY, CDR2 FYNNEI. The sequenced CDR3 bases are TGTGCCAGCATCAGGAGTGTTACG. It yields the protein CASIRSVT. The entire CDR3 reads CASIRSVTQYF.

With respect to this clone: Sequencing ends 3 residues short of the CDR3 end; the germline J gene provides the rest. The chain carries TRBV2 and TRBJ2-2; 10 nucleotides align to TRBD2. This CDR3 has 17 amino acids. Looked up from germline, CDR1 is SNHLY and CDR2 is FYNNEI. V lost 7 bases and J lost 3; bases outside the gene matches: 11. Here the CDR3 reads CASTSVAGGVDTGELFF. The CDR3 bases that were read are TGTGCCAGCACCTCTGTAGCGGGGGGTGTGGACACCGGGGAG.

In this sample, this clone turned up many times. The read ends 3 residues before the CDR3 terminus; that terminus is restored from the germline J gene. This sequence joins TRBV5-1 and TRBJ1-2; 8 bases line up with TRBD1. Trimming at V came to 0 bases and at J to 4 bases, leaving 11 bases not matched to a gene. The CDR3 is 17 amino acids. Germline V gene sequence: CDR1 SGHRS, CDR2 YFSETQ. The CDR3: CASSLVGLPGGSYGYTF. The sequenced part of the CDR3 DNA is TGCGCCAGCAGCTTGGTTGGCCTACCAGGGGGCAGCTATGGC.

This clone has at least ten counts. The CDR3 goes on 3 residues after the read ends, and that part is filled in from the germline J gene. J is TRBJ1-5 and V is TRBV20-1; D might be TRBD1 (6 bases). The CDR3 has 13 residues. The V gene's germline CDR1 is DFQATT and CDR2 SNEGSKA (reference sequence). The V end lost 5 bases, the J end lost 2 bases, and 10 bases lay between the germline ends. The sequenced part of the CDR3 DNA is TGCAGTGCTCAGGGGACCGGCAATCAGCCC. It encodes CSAQGTGNQP. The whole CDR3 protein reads CSAQGTGNQPQHF.

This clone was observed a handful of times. The DNA read from the CDR3 is TGCGCCAGCAGCTTGGAGGCAGGGTCAGGTGGC. This translates into CASSLEAGSGG. Given in full, the CDR3 is CASSLEAGSGGYTF. J is TRBJ1-2 and V is TRBV5-1; possibly TRBD1 for D (5 bases). The read is 3 residues too short to cover the CDR3 end, so that end is filled in from the germline J gene. V lost 0 bases and J lost 7, with 13 bases in between. Looked up from germline, CDR1 is SGHRS and CDR2 is YFSETQ. The CDR3 is 14 amino acids.

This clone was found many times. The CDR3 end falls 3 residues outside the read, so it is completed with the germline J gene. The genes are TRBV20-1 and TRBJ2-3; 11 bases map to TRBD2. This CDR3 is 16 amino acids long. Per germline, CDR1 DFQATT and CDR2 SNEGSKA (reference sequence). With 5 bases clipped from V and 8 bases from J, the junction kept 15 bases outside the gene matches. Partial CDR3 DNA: TGCAGTGCTCCCCAATCTAGCGGGGGGCCTGGGGGTACG. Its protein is CSAPQSSGGPGGT. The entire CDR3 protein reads CSAPQSSGGPGGTQYF.

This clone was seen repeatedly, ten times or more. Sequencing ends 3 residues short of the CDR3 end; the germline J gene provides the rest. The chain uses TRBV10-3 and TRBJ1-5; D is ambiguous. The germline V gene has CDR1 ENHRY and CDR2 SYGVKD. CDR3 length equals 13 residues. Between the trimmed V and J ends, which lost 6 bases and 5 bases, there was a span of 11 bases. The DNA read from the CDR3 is TGTGCCATCAGCGTGATTCGGGATCAGCCC. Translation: CAISVIRDQP. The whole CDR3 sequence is CAISVIRDQPQHF.

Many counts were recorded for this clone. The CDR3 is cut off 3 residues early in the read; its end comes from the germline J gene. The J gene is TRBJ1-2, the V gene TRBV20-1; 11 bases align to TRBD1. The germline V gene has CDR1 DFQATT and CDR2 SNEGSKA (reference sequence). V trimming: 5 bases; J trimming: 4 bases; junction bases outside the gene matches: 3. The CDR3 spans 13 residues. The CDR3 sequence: CSAGQGAGYGYTF. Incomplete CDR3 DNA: TGCAGTGCTGGACAGGGGGCAGGCTATGGC.

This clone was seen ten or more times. The CDR3 sequence: CASSYRVNEQFF. The DNA read from the CDR3 is TGTGCCAGCAGCTACAGGGTTAATGAG. The chain has TRBV5-4 and TRBJ2-1; maybe TRBD1 (6 bases). The read ends 3 residues early relative to the CDR3; the germline J gene fills the gap. The germline V and J ends were trimmed by 3 bases and 7 bases, with 8 bases remaining between them. There are 12 residues in the CDR3. Germline V gives CDR1 SGHNT, CDR2 YYREEE (reference sequence).

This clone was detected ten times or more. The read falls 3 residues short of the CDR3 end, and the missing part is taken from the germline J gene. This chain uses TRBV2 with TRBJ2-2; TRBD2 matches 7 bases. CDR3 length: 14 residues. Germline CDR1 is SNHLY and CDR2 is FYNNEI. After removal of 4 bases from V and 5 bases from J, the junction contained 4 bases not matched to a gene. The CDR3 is CASSGQGGTGELFF. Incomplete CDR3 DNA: TGTGCCAGCAGTGGCCAGGGAGGGACCGGGGAG.

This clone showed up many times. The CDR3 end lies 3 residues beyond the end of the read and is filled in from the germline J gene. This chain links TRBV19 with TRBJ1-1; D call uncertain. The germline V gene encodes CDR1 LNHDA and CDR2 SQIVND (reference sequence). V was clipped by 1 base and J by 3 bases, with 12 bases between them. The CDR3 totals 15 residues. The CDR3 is CASSIGATGYTEAFF. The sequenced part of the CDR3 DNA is TGTGCCAGTAGTATAGGTGCGACGGGGTACACTGAA.

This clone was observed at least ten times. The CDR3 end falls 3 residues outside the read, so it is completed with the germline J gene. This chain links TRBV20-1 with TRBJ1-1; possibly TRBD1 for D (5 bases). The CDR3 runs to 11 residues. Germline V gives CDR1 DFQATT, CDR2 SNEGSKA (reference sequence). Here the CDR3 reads CSAGKNTEAFF. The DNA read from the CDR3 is TGCAGCGCAGGGAAAAACACTGAA.

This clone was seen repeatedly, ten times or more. CDR3 residues: CSVETGNYGYTF. The part of the CDR3 DNA that was read is TGCAGCGTCGAGACAGGGAACTATGGC. The V call is TRBV29-1, the J call TRBJ1-2, with 7 bases identical to TRBD1. The DNA ends 3 residues before the CDR3 does, and the rest of the CDR3 is filled in from the germline J gene. The germline CDR1 and CDR2 sequences are SQVTM and ANQGSEA. The CDR3 spans 12 residues. Germline trimming cut 6 bases from V and 2 bases from J; bases unmatched to any gene: 3. Full variable domain (missing parts from reference TRBV29-1 and TRBJ1-2): SAVISQKPSRDICQRGTSLTIQCQVDSQVTMMFWYRQQPGQSLTLIATANQGSEATYESGFVIDKFPISRPNLTFSTLTVSNMSPEDSSIYLCSVETGNYGYTFGSGTRLTVV.

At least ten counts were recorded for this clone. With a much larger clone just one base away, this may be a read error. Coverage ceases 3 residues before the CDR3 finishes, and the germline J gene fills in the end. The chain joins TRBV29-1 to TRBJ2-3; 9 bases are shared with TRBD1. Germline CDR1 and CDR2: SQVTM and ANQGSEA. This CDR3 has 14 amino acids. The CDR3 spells CSVGTGVGNQPQYF. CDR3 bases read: TGCAGCGTTGGGACAGGGGTCGGCAATCAGCCG.

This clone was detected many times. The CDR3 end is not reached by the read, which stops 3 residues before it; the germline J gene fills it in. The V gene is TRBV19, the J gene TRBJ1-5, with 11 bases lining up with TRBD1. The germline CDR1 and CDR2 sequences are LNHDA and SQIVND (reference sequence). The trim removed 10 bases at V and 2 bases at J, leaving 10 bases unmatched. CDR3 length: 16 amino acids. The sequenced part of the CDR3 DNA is TGTGCCACCAGGGACAGGGGGATCTATGGCAATCAGCCC. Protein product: CATRDRGIYGNQP. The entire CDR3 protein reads CATRDRGIYGNQPQHF.

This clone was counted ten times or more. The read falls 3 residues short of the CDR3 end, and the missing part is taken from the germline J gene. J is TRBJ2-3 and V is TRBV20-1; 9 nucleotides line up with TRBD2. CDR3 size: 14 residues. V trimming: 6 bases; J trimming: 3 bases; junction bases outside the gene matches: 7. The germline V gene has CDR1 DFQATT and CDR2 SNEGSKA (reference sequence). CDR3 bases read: TGCAGTGCGAATAGCGGGAGATTTACAGATACG. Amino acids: CSANSGRFTDT. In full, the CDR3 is CSANSGRFTDTQYF.

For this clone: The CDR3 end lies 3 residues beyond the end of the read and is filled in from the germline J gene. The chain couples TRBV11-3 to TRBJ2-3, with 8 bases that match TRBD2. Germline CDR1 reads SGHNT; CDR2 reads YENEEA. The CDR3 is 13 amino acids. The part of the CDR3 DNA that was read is TGTGCCAGCAGCTTCGGGGGGGAAGAGACG. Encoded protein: CASSFGGEET. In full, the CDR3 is CASSFGGEETQYF.

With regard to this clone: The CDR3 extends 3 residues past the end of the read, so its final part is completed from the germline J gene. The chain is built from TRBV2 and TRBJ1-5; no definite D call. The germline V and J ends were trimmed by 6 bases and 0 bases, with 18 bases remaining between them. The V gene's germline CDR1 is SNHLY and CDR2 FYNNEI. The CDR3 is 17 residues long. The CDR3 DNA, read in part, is TGTGCCAGCAGCCCATGGGCAGGAGGATATAGCAATCAGCCC. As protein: CASSPWAGGYSNQP. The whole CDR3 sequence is CASSPWAGGYSNQPQHF.